This T cell receptor (beta chain) was identified during a study of T cell repertoires in cytomegalovirus infection. Study-wide background: A matching HLA type, together with CMV infection, was signaled by public TCR beta signatures. Notes on the study in general: HLA-C-restricted CMV-specific TCR beta clonotypes prevailed in the ex vivo response. Cumulative frequency of public TCR beta families picked out carriers of CMV plus the relevant HLA.

This clonotype was observed a handful of times. What it binds is unknown. This CDR3 is built from 13 residues. Trimming removed 7 bases at V and 0 bases at J, with 9 bases between. Per the germline V gene, CDR1 is SEHNR and CDR2 is FQNEAQ (reference sequence). One entry per CDR3 protein, called by TCRdb with MiXCR from the reads. The repertoire includes 700,000 to 850,000 distinct CDR3 sequences, about 30% of them detected once, and 9.5% to 15% sits in the top ten. This receptor was taken from a human donor in good health (CMV status not recorded). Some clones in this sample may be carry-over from other donors' samples. The chain joins TRBV7-9 to TRBJ1-1; D uncertain. Sample: cultured CD8+ T cells from PBMCs, taken from culture after CMV antigen stimulation. The CDR3 protein is CASTQRVNTEAFF. The CDR3 DNA sequence: TGTGCCAGCACCCAACGGGTGAACACTGAAGCTTTCTTT.